This TCR beta chain was sequenced for a study of Graves' ophthalmopathy and Graves' hyperthyroidism. Study-wide context: Sampling took place at initial diagnosis, with peripheral blood obtained before any treatment.

Amplified material comprised TCR beta CDR3 regions derived from RNA transcripts. First-round RT-PCR employed HTBI primers, with a second-round multiplex PCR after it. TCRdb called the multiplex PCR reads again in MiXCR, with one record for every CDR3 protein. Altogether 300,000 or so distinct CDR3 sequences are present, 17% being singletons, with the ten largest covering over 9%. The study, taken as a whole, reports: The study's model predicted ophthalmopathy progression at 70% to 71% sensitivity and 72.22% specificity.

This CDR3 contains 15 residues. V lost 3 bases to trimming and J lost 0 bases, with 11 bases between them. This clonotype was recorded at least ten times. The antigen is unknown. Presentation of ophthalmopathy in the donors involved moderate-to-severe activity, CAS ≥3, NOSPECS ≥4 and a duration under 3 months. Exclusion criteria comprised other autoimmune diseases, uncontrolled infections, pregnancy or lactation in patients. The chain carries TRBV12-3 or TRBV12-4 and TRBJ1-1, with D possibly matching TRBD1 (6 bases). The sequenced material came from peripheral blood. This clonotype was sampled from an adult man with Graves' ophthalmopathy. The CDR3 DNA sequence: TGTGCCAGCAGTTTCAGGGGTGGTATGAACACTGAAGCTTTCTTT. Amino acid sequence: CASSFRGGMNTEAFF.